The rows below give T cell receptor beta chains drawn from one sample of a study of T cells in Graves' hyperthyroidism and ophthalmopathy. TCRdb re-derived calls from the multiplex PCR reads in MiXCR, one entry per CDR3 protein. Here the sample spans about 99,000 distinct CDR3 sequences, 47% being singletons. Sequencing was done on a sample of blood. The receptor source for this set is a man aged 40-50 years with Graves' hyperthyroidism. The CDR3 runs from the conserved cysteine through the conserved F or W. A D gene is named only where the DNA matches it firmly. Not every row has a clone size; where given, it reads once, few, many or a size class.

len: 16; d_gene: TRBD2; v_gene: TRBV19; j_gene: TRBJ2-5; abundance: many; CDR3nt: TGTGCCAGTAGTATAACTAGCGGGATGGGGAAAGAGACCCAGTACTTC; CDR3aa: CASSITSGMGKETQYF
len: 12; d_gene: .; v_gene: TRBV7-2; j_gene: TRBJ2-7; abundance: many; CDR3nt: TGTGCCAGCAGCTTAGCCGAGTACGAGCAGTACTTC; CDR3aa: CASSLAEYEQYF
len: 17; d_gene: TRBD2; v_gene: TRBV11-2; j_gene: TRBJ2-3; abundance: many; CDR3nt: TGTGCCAGCAGCTCGGCCCCGGGACTAGCAGATACAGATACGCAGTATTTT; CDR3aa: CASSSAPGLADTDTQYF
len: 14; d_gene: .; v_gene: TRBV4-1; j_gene: TRBJ1-2; abundance: many; CDR3nt: TGCGCCAGCAGCCATCCCGGGCCACACTATGGCTACACCTTC; CDR3aa: CASSHPGPHYGYTF
len: 13; d_gene: .; v_gene: TRBV12-3/TRBV12-4; j_gene: TRBJ2-7; abundance: many; CDR3nt: TGTGCCAGCAGTTATGGACACACCTACGAGCAGTACTTC; CDR3aa: CASSYGHTYEQYF
len: 16; d_gene: .; v_gene: TRBV24-1; j_gene: TRBJ1-2; abundance: .; CDR3nt: TGTGCCACCAGTGATTCCGGGACTAGCGGGGGCTATGGCTACACCTTC; CDR3aa: CATSDSGTSGGYGYTF
len: 13; d_gene: .; v_gene: TRBV12-3/TRBV12-4; j_gene: TRBJ1-6; abundance: .; CDR3nt: TGTGCCAGAAGTAATATCGGCAATTCACCCCTCCACTTC; CDR3aa: CARSNIGNSPLHF
len: 13; d_gene: .; v_gene: TRBV7-2; j_gene: TRBJ1-2; abundance: many; CDR3nt: TGTGCCAGCAGCTTAGAGTTTCTCCGGGGCTACACCTTC; CDR3aa: CASSLEFLRGYTF
len: 15; d_gene: TRBD2; v_gene: TRBV5-8; j_gene: TRBJ2-1; abundance: many; CDR3nt: TGTGCCAGCAGCGAGGGACTAGCGGGAGGAAATGAGCAGTTCTTC; CDR3aa: CASSEGLAGGNEQFF
len: 14; d_gene: .; v_gene: TRBV9; j_gene: TRBJ1-3; abundance: .; CDR3nt: TGTGCCAGCAGCGTAGATCTAGCGCAGAACACCATATATTTT; CDR3aa: CASSVDLAQNTIYF